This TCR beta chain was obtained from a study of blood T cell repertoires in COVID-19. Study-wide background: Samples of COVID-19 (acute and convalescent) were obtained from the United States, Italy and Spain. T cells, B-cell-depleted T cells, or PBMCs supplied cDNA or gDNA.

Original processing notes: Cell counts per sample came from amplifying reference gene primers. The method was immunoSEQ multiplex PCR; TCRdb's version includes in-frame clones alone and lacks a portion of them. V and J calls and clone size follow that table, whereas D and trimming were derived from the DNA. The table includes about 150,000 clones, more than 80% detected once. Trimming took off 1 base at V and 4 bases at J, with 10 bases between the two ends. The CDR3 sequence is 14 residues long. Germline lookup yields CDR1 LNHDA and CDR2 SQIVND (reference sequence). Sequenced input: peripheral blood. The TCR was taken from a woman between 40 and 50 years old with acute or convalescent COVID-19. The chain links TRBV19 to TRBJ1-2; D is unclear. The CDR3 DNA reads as TGTGCCAGTAGTATAGGCACAAACCGCTATGGCTACACCTTC. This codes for CASSIGTNRYGYTF.